This paragraph covers one T cell receptor (beta chain) sequence. The CDR3 is made up of 16 amino acids. V trimming: 3 bases; J trimming: 2 bases; junction bases outside the gene matches: 7. Germline V gene lookup returns CDR1 PRHDT and CDR2 FYEKMQ (reference sequence). Original handling: Amplification of reference gene primers was used by the study to estimate nucleated cell counts. The protocol was immunoSEQ multiplex PCR, while the TCRdb copy is restricted to in-frame clones and leaves out a portion. D and trimming were read from the DNA, whereas the V and J calls and clone size are those reported in that table. Here the sample spans roughly 380,000 clones, more than 70% being singletons. The sample comes from a study of blood T cell repertoires in COVID-19. At the level of the study: PBMCs, B-cell-depleted T cells, or T cells provided the cDNA or gDNA that made up the material.

Sequencing was performed on peripheral blood. V is TRBV13 and J is TRBJ2-7; 10 positions match TRBD1. This TCR derives from a woman aged 55-70 years with COVID-19, enrolled during active disease. The CDR3 loop is CASSLRTGTGAYEQYF. CDR3 bases: TGTGCCAGCAGCTTGCGAACCGGGACAGGGGCCTACGAGCAGTACTTC.